The 25 T cell receptor beta chains below were found in one sample sequenced in a study of blood T cell repertoires in COVID-19. The repertoire was sequenced with immunoSEQ multiplex PCR; TCRdb's copy has only in-frame clones and lacks some. Counted here are over 250,000 clones, 65% to 90% occurring once; the ten biggest clones make up more than 10%. Source material: peripheral blood. Source of these receptors: a human donor in a cohort sampled during active COVID-19.

The V call is TRBV10-3, the J call TRBJ2-7; possibly TRBD1 for D (5 bases). Per germline, CDR1 ENHRY and CDR2 SYGVKD. CDR3 length equals 13 residues. V was shortened by 8 bases and J by 1 base, with 12 bases between the two germline ends. CDR3 region: CAIGHTVSYEQYF. The CDR3 coding sequence is TGTGCCATCGGACACACTGTTTCCTACGAGCAGTACTTC.

V gene TRBV6-6 combines with J gene TRBJ2-6, with TRBD2 matching 15 bases. The CDR3 contains 21 residues. V trimming: 5 bases; J trimming: 1 base; junction bases outside the gene matches: 12. Looked up from germline, CDR1 is MNHNY and CDR2 is SVGAGI (reference sequence). The CDR3 loop reads CASSRFIGLAGGLSGANVLTF. The CDR3 DNA reads TGTGCCAGCAGTCGTTTCATCGGACTAGCGGGAGGGCTATCTGGGGCCAACGTCCTGACTTTC.

The genes are TRBV7-9 and TRBJ2-1; weak D call: TRBD2 (6 bases). This CDR3 is built from 14 residues. Germline values: CDR1 SEHNR, CDR2 FQNEAQ (reference sequence). Trimming stripped 4 bases from V and 6 bases from J, with 13 bases between. CDR3 sequence: CASSSPGLFNEQFF. DNA of the CDR3: TGTGCCAGCAGCTCCCCGGGACTTTTCAATGAGCAGTTCTTC.

The V gene is TRBV3-1 (or the pseudogene TRBV3-2), the J gene TRBJ2-7; D not certain. The V end lost 1 base, the J end lost 2 bases, and 12 bases lay between the germline ends. Germline-derived CDR1 and CDR2 are LGHDT and YNNKEL (reference sequence). The CDR3 has 15 amino acids. For the CDR3, the DNA is TGTGCCAGCAGCCAAGGACCGGAGACCCCCTACGAGCAGTACTTC. Amino acids: CASSQGPETPYEQYF.

The chain carries TRBV5-1 and TRBJ1-2; tentative D call: TRBD1 (5 bases). The V end was cut by 0 bases, the J end by 6 bases, with 9 bases between. There are 13 residues in the CDR3. Germline V lookup: CDR1 SGHRS, CDR2 YFSETQ. DNA of the CDR3: TGCGCCAGCAGCTTGGGGGGCTCGCATGGCTACACCTTC. Protein product: CASSLGGSHGYTF.

The chain is built from TRBV23-1 and TRBJ2-5; 8 nucleotides agree with TRBD1. TRBV23-1 is annotated as an ORF whose role is uncertain. The length of the CDR3 is 12 residues. V was clipped by 8 bases and J by 3 bases; unmatched bases: 2. The CDR3 DNA is TGCGCCAGCGTACAGGGGGAAGAGACCCAGTACTTC. Translating it yields CASVQGEETQYF.

This clone was observed a handful of times. CDR3 in amino acids: CAWSVTGQRETQYF. The CDR3 DNA sequence: TGTGCCTGGAGTGTAACAGGGCAGAGAGAGACCCAGTACTTC. The chain joins TRBV30 to TRBJ2-5, with D possibly TRBD1 on 6 matching bases. The V end was cut by 0 bases, the J end by 4 bases, with 12 bases between. This CDR3 region has 14 residues. CDR1 GTSNPN and CDR2 SVGIG come from the germline V gene (reference sequence).

In its sample, this clone was seen once. This chain links TRBV24-1 with TRBJ1-6, with D perhaps TRBD1 (5 bases). The ends were cut back, 7 bases at V and 7 bases at J, with 19 bases in the middle. Germline V gene lookup returns CDR1 KGHDR and CDR2 SFDVKD. The CDR3 loop spans 16 amino acids. The CDR3 sequence: CATRTPGLRGNSPLHF. The CDR3 bases are TGTGCCACCAGAACGCCCGGCTTGCGGGGCAATTCACCCCTCCACTTT.

The V gene is TRBV28, the J gene TRBJ2-7; 8 positions agree with TRBD1. J lost 2 bases, V lost 5 bases, and 11 bases had no gene match. Germline assignment: CDR1 MDHEN and CDR2 SYDVKM. The CDR3 sequence is 16 residues long. The CDR3 region has the DNA TGTGCCAGCAGTGAGATATCGGACAGGGTTACCTACGAGCAGTACTTC. Its translation: CASSEISDRVTYEQYF.

The chain joins TRBV14 to TRBJ2-5; D unresolved. There are 14 residues in the CDR3. V shed 0 bases and J shed 4 bases, with 9 bases lying between them. Germline CDR1 SGHDN, CDR2 FVKESK. CDR3 in amino acids: CASSQDLGGETQYF. As DNA, the CDR3 is TGTGCCAGCAGCCAAGATCTCGGTGGAGAGACCCAGTACTTC.

A few counts support this clone. The gene calls are TRBV9 and TRBJ2-3; the D gene is possibly TRBD2 (6 bases). V shed 7 bases and J shed 2 bases, with 23 bases lying between them. The length of the CDR3 is 17 residues. Germline V CDR1 and CDR2: SGDLS, YYNGEE. The CDR3 here is CASGDGGTRTITDTQYF. CDR3 DNA sequence: TGTGCCAGCGGTGATGGCGGGACCAGGACTATCACAGATACGCAGTATTTT.

This clone has a handful of counts. The chain uses TRBV28 and TRBJ2-7; D ambiguous. V was cut by 3 bases and J by 0 bases, with 6 bases left in between. The CDR3 extends over 13 amino acids. Germline V gene lookup returns CDR1 MDHEN and CDR2 SYDVKM. The CDR3 nucleotides read TGTGCCAGCAGTTTTTCTAGCTCCTACGAGCAGTACTTC. Translation: CASSFSSSYEQYF.

The genes are TRBV28 and TRBJ2-1; TRBD2 aligns across 8 bases. V was clipped by 4 bases and J by 5 bases; unmatched bases: 10. This CDR3 has 16 residues. The V gene's germline CDR1 is MDHEN and CDR2 SYDVKM. CDR3 in DNA: TGTGCCAGCAGTTCGGGGGGGACCCTAGCCAACAATGAGCAGTTCTTC. This gives the protein CASSSGGTLANNEQFF.

The J gene is TRBJ2-2, the V gene TRBV3-1 (or the pseudogene TRBV3-2); D gene unclear. The V gene's germline CDR1 is LGHDT and CDR2 YNNKEL (reference sequence). Trimming shortened V by 2 bases and J by 1 base, and 8 bases separated the two germline ends. The CDR3 is made up of 15 amino acids. The CDR3 spells CASSQTERNTGELFF. CDR3 bases: TGTGCCAGCAGCCAAACTGAGCGGAACACCGGGGAGCTGTTTTTT.

The V and J genes are TRBV29-1 and TRBJ1-2; 8 bases are shared with TRBD1. The CDR3 is 14 amino acids. Germline V gene sequence: CDR1 SQVTM, CDR2 ANQGSEA. V lost 7 bases and J lost 5; bases outside the gene matches: 12. The DNA for the CDR3 is TGCAGCGCGCTTGGACAGGGCGCTTTATATGGCTACACCTTC. Encoded protein: CSALGQGALYGYTF.

J is TRBJ2-7 and V is TRBV7-2, with TRBD2 identical over 8 bases. Trimming at V came to 5 bases and at J to 6 bases, leaving 9 bases not matched to a gene. Looked up from germline, CDR1 is SGHTA and CDR2 is FQGNSA. The CDR3 is 14 amino acids. This chain's CDR3 is CASSPGTRSREQYF. Here the CDR3 DNA reads TGTGCCAGCAGCCCGGGGACTAGATCTCGCGAGCAGTACTTC.

The chain links TRBV6-6 to TRBJ1-6; no definite D call. CDR1 is MNHNY and CDR2 is SVGAGI in the germline V gene (reference sequence). This CDR3 has 13 residues. V was shortened by 5 bases and J by 9 bases, with 11 bases between the two germline ends. The DNA of the CDR3 is TGTGCCAGCAGTATACTGACTGGTTCACCCCTCCACTTT. The encoded protein is CASSILTGSPLHF.

This chain uses TRBV29-1 with TRBJ2-7; TRBD2 aligns across 9 bases. Per the germline V gene, CDR1 is SQVTM and CDR2 is ANQGSEA. The CDR3 is 13 amino acids. The V and J ends lost 4 bases and 2 bases, in that order; junction bases with no gene match: 3. The CDR3 loop reads CSVASGKTYEQYF. Written as DNA, the CDR3 is TGCAGCGTTGCTAGCGGGAAAACCTACGAGCAGTACTTC.

The chain joins TRBV6-5 to TRBJ1-2; possible D gene TRBD1, 6 bases. The CDR3 consists of 13 residues. The V and J ends lost 5 bases and 4 bases respectively, with 11 bases between them. Germline V gene sequence: CDR1 MNHEY, CDR2 SVGAGI. This chain's CDR3 is CASSPDRIYGYTF. CDR3 nucleotides: TGTGCCAGCAGTCCCGACAGGATCTATGGCTACACCTTC.

The chain employs TRBV2 and TRBJ2-7, with 8 bases aligning to TRBD1. CDR3 length: 14 residues. J was trimmed by 4 bases and V by 2 bases; bases with no gene match: 4. Germline lookup yields CDR1 SNHLY and CDR2 FYNNEI. The DNA for the CDR3 is TGTGCCAGCAGTGAACAGGGGGCTGGGTACGAGCAGTACTTC. Its protein product is CASSEQGAGYEQYF. The full variable domain, rest sourced from reference TRBV2 and TRBJ2-7, is EPEVTQTPSHQVTQMGQEVILRCVPISNHLYFYWYRQILGQKVEFLVSFYNNEISEKSEIFDDQFSVERPDGSNFTLKIRSTKLEDSAMYFCASSEQGAGYEQYFGPGTRLTVT.

This chain connects TRBV6-5 to TRBJ1-5, with TRBD1 matching over 11 bases. CDR3 length equals 15 residues. CDR1 MNHEY and CDR2 SVGAGI come from the germline V gene. Trimming cost V 6 bases and J 4 bases; bases outside gene matches: 5. CDR3 in amino acids: CASRSDRGLNQPQHF. In DNA, the CDR3 is TGTGCCAGCAGATCGGACAGGGGGCTGAATCAGCCCCAGCATTTT.

The chain recombines TRBV11-2 with TRBJ1-2, with 8 bases lining up with TRBD1. The length of the CDR3 is 13 residues. The V segment lost 5 bases and the J segment 8 bases; nucleotides outside the gene matches: 7. From germline, CDR1 is SGHAT and CDR2 FQNNGV. CDR3 sequence reads: CASSPGTGSGYTF. CDR3 nucleotides: TGTGCCAGCAGCCCTGGGACAGGTTCAGGCTACACCTTC.

The chain is built from TRBV11-2 and TRBJ2-5; the match to TRBD2 covers 7 bases. The junction had 14 bases not matched to a gene; V was cut back by 5 bases and J by 5 bases. Germline CDR1 and CDR2: SGHAT and FQNNGV. CDR3 length equals 16 residues. This CDR3 is CASSLGASGTMETQYF. Written as DNA, the CDR3 is TGTGCCAGCAGCCTGGGAGCTAGCGGAACTATGGAGACCCAGTACTTC. The full variable domain, with the rest looked up from reference TRBV11-2 and TRBJ2-5, is EAGVAQSPRYKIIEKRQSVAFWCNPISGHATLYWYQQILGQGPKLLIQFQNNGVVDDSQLPKDRFSAERLKGVDSTLKIQPAKLEDSAVYLCASSLGASGTMETQYFGPGTRLLVL.

The chain uses TRBV28 and TRBJ1-1, with 7 bases identical to TRBD1. The CDR3 extends over 12 amino acids. The germline V gene has CDR1 MDHEN and CDR2 SYDVKM. The ends lost 10 bases at V and 9 bases at J; junction bases unmatched: 11. Here the CDR3 reads CATKGAAKKAFF. The DNA of the CDR3 is TGTGCCACCAAGGGGGCTGCCAAAAAAGCTTTCTTT.

The genes are TRBV19 and TRBJ2-7; possible D gene TRBD2, 7 bases. The CDR3 is made up of 14 amino acids. Trimming took 8 bases from V and 5 from J, leaving 19 bases between them. Per the germline V gene, CDR1 is LNHDA and CDR2 is SQIVND (reference sequence). CDR3 nucleotide sequence: TGTGCCAGTCGAACTAAAGGGGGGGCGCACGAGCAGTACTTC. Residues: CASRTKGGAHEQYF. Full variable domain (remainder filled in from reference TRBV19 and TRBJ2-7): DGGITQSPKYLFRKEGQNVTLSCEQNLNHDAMYWYRQDPGQGLRLIYYSQIVNDFQKGDIAEGYSVSREKKESFPLTVTSAQKNPTAFYLCASRTKGGAHEQYFGPGTRLTVT.